This TCR beta chain was recovered during a study of T cells in localized non-small cell lung cancer. General study results and limits: Adjacent uninvolved lung tissue had the highest T cell clonality, exceeding tumor. Only one tumor region went through sequencing, so heterogeneity may still be there. Adjacent lung exhibited a median of 57 among the 100 most abundant tumor clones.

V lost 0 bases, J lost 0 bases, and 10 bases lay in between. Germline V gene data show CDR1 as SGDLS and CDR2 as YYNGEE. There are 15 residues in the CDR3. Concerning this clone itself: The target antigen is unknown.

Clones were read by immunoSEQ multiplex PCR, and TCRdb kept only the in-frame ones, dropping some. The sample yields some 30,000 clones, roughly nine tenths seen once. The V call is TRBV9, the J call TRBJ2-7; D is undetermined. Source: PBMCs, taken before any cancer treatment. This TCR came from a man aged 40-75 years with stage II lung adenocarcinoma. The CDR3 loop reads CASSVAAASSYEQYF. In nucleotides, the CDR3 is TGTGCCAGCAGCGTAGCGGCGGCTAGCTCCTACGAGCAGTACTTC.